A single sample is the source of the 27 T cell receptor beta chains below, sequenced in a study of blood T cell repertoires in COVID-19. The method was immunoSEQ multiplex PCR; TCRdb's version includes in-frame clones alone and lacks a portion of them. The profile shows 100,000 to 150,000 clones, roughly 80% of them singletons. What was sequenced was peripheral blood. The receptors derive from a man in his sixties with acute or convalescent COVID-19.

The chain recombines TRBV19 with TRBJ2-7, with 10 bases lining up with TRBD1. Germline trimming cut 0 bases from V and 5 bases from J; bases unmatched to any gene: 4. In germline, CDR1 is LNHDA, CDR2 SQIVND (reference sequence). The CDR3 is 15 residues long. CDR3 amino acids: CASSIEAGTGDEQYF. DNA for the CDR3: TGTGCCAGTAGTATAGAGGCGGGGACAGGGGACGAGCAGTACTTC.

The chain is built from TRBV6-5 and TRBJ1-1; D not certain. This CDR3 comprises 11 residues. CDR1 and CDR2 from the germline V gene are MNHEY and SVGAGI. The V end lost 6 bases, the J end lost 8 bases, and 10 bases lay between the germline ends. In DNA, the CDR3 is TGTGCCAGCAGAAGGACGGGAGAAGCTTTCTTT. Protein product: CASRRTGEAFF.

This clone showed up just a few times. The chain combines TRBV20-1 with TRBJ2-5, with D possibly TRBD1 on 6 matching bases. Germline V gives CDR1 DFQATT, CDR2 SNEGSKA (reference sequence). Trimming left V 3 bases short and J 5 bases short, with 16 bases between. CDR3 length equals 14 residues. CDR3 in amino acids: CSASFGRGTETQYF. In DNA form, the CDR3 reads TGCAGTGCTAGTTTTGGCAGGGGTACGGAGACCCAGTACTTC.

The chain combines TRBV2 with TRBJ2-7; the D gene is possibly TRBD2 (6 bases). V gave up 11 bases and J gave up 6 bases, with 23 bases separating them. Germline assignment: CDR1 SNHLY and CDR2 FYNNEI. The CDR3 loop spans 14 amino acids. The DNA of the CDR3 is TGTGCCTTTGCGCGGCTCCCTGTGGGGGGCGAGCAGTACTTC. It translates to CAFARLPVGGEQYF.

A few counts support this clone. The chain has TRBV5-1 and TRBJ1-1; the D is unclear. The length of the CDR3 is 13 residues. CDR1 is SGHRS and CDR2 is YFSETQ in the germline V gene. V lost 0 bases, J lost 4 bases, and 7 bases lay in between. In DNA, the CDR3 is TGCGCCAGCAGCTTGGTACAGTCCACTGAAGCTTTCTTT. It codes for CASSLVQSTEAFF.

The CDR3 nucleotides are TGTGCCAGCAGTTGGGACAGAGGAGCGAACACCATATATTTT. Translating gives CASSWDRGANTIYF. The J gene is TRBJ1-3, the V gene TRBV6-5, with 7 bases aligning to TRBD1. Trimming took 4 bases from V and 7 from J; bases not matched to a gene: 7. The CDR3 extends over 14 amino acids. Per germline, CDR1 MNHEY and CDR2 SVGAGI.

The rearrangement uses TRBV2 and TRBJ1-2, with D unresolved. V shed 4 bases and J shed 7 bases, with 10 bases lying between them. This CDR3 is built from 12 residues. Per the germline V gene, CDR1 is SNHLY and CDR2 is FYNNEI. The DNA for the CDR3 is TGTGCCAGCAGTGCGGAGGGTTTTGGCTACACCTTC. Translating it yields CASSAEGFGYTF.

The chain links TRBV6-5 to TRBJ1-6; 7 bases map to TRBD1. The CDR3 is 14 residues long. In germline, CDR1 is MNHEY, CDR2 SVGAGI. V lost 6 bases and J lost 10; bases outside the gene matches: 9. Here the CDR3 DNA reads TGTGCCAGCAGCCGGGACAGCCCTAGGTCACCCCTCCACTTT. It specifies CASSRDSPRSPLHF.

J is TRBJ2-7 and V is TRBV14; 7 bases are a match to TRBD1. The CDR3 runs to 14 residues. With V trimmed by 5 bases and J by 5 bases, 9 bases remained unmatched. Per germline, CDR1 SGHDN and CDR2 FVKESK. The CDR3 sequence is CASSNRGLTDEQYF. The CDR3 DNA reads TGTGCCAGCAGCAACAGGGGTTTGACGGACGAGCAGTACTTC.

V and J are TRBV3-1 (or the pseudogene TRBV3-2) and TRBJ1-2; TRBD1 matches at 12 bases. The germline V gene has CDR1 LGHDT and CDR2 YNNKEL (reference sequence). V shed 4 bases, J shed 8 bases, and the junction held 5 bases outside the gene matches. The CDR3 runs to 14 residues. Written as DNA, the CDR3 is TGTGCCAGCAGCCCGGGACAGGGGGCGAGAGGCTACACCTTC. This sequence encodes CASSPGQGARGYTF.

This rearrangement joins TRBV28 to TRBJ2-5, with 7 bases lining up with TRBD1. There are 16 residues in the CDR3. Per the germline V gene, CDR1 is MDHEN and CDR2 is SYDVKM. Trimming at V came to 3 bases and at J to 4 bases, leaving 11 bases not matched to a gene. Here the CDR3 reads CASSFWSAGGRETQYF. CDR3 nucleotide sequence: TGTGCCAGCAGTTTTTGGTCGGCAGGGGGTCGAGAGACCCAGTACTTC.

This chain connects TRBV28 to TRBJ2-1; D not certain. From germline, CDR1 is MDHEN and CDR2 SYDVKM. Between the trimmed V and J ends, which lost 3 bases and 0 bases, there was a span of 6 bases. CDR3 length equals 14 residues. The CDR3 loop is CASSFFGSYNEQFF. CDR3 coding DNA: TGTGCCAGCAGTTTTTTCGGCTCCTACAATGAGCAGTTCTTC.

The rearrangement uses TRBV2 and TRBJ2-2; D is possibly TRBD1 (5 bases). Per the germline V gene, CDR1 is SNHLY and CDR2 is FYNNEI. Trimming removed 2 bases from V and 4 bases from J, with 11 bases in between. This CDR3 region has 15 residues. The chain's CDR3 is CASSERRTLTGELFF. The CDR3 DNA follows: TGTGCCAGCAGTGAACGGCGGACACTCACCGGGGAGCTGTTTTTT.

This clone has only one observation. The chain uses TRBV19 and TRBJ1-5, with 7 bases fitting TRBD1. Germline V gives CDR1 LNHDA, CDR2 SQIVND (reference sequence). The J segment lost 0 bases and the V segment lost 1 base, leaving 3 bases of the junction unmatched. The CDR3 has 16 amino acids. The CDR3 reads CASSIGGQISNQPQHF. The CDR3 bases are TGTGCCAGTAGTATAGGGGGACAGATTAGCAATCAGCCCCAGCATTTT.

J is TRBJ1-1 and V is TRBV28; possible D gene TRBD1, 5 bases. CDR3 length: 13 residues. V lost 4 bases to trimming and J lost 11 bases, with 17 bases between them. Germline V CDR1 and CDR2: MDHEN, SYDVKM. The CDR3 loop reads CASSWRDRGEAFF. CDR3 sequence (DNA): TGTGCCAGCAGTTGGAGGGACCGGGGAGAGGCTTTCTTT.

CDR3 sequence reads: CSVKQEGSAQYF. The CDR3 nucleotides read TGCAGCGTGAAGCAGGAGGGGAGTGCCCAGTACTTC. The rearrangement uses TRBV29-1 and TRBJ2-5; D is possibly TRBD2 (6 bases). Trimming removed 6 bases at V and 9 bases at J, with 17 bases between. The CDR3 consists of 12 residues. The germline gives CDR1 SQVTM, CDR2 ANQGSEA.

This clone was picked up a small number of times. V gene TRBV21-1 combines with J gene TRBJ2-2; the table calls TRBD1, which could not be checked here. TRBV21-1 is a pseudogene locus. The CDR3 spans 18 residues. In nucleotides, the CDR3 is TGTGCCAGCAGCAAAAGGGGGGCTTTGCGGGACAGGACCGGGGAGCTGTTTTTT. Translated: CASSKRGALRDRTGELFF.

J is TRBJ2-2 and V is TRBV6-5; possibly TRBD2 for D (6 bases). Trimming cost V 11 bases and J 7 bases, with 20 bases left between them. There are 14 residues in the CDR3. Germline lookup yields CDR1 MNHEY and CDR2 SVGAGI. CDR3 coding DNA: TGTGCCGGCAAGACCGGGAGATGGGGCGGGGAGCTGTTTTTT. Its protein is CAGKTGRWGGELFF.

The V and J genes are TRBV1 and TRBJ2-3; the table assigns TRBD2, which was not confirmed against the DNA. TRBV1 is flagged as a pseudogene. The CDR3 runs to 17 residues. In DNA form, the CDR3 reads TGCACCATGGAAGAAGCTAGCGGGGGGCCTGGCACAGATACGCAGTATTTT. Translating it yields CTMEEASGGPGTDTQYF.

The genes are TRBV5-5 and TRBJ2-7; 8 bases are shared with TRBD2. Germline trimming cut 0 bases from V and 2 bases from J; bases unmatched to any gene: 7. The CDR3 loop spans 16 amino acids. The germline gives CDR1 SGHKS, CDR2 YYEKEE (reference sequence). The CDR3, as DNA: TGTGCCAGCAGCTTGGTGATTATAGCGGGAACCTACGAGCAGTACTTC. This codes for CASSLVIIAGTYEQYF.

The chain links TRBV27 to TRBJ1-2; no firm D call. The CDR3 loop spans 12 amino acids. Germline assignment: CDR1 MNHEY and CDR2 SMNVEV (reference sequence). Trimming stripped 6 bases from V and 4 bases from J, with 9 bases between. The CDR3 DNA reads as TGTGCCAGCAGCGGGAATTTCTATGGCTACACCTTC. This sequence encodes CASSGNFYGYTF.

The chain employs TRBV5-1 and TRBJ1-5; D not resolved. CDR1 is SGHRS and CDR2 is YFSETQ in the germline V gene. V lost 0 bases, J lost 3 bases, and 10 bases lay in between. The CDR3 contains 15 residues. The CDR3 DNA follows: TGCGCCAGCAGCTTGGGGGGAGGGTCCAATCAGCCCCAGCATTTT. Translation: CASSLGGGSNQPQHF.

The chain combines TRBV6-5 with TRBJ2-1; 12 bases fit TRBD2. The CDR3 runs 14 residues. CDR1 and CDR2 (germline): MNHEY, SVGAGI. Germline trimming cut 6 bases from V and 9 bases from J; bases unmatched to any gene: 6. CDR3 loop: CASSSGLAGLEQFF. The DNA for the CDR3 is TGTGCCAGCAGCAGTGGACTAGCGGGGCTTGAGCAGTTCTTC.

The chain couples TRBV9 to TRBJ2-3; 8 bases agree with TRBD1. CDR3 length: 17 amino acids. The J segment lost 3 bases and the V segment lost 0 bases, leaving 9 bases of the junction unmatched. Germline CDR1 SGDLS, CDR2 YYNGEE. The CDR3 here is CASSVGPGGFSTDTQYF. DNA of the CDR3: TGTGCCAGCAGCGTAGGACCAGGGGGCTTTAGTACAGATACGCAGTATTTT.

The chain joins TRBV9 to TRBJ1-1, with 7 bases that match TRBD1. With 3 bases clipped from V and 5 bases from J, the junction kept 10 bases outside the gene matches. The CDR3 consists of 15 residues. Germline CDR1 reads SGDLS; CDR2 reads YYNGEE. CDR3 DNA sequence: TGTGCCAGCAGCGCCCCTCCGGGGACAGCAACTGAAGCTTTCTTT. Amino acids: CASSAPPGTATEAFF.

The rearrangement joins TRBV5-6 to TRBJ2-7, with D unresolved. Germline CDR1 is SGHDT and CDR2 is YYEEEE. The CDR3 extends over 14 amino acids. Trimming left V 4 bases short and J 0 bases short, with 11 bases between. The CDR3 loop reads CASSPTLLSYEQYF. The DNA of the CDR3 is TGTGCCAGCAGCCCGACACTCCTCTCCTACGAGCAGTACTTC.

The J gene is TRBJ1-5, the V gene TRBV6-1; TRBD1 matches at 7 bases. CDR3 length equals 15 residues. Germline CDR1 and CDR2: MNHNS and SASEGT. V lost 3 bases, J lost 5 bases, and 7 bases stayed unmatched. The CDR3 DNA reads TGTGCCAGCAGTGAGGTGGACAGGAATTATCAGCCCCAGCATTTT. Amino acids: CASSEVDRNYQPQHF.